The 24 T cell receptor beta chains in this list originate from one sample, sequenced in a study of blood T cell repertoires in COVID-19. Sequencing was performed with immunoSEQ multiplex PCR; in TCRdb, only in-frame clones are kept and a portion is missing. The table has 300,000 to 400,000 clones, more than 85% seen once. The sample taken for sequencing was peripheral blood. The receptors were gathered from a human donor in a cohort sampled during active COVID-19.

In DNA form, the CDR3 reads TGTGCCAGTAGTTCCTCCGGGTCGGTTTATGGCTACACCTTC. Protein product: CASSSSGSVYGYTF. This rearrangement joins TRBV19 to TRBJ1-2; no firm D call. The CDR3 has 14 residues. V was shortened by 5 bases and J by 5 bases, with 15 bases between the two germline ends. Germline values: CDR1 LNHDA, CDR2 SQIVND (reference sequence).

The V gene is TRBV7-2, the J gene TRBJ2-3, with a tentative D call TRBD2 (5 bases). Germline V gene data show CDR1 as SGHTA and CDR2 as FQGNSA. The CDR3 consists of 14 residues. Trimming pared 1 base from V and 4 bases from J, leaving 9 bases between. The CDR3 region is CASSLGEFADTQYF. CDR3 in DNA: TGTGCCAGCAGCTTAGGGGAGTTCGCAGATACGCAGTATTTT.

The chain recombines TRBV10-3 with TRBJ2-7, with 7 nucleotides matching TRBD1. CDR1 is ENHRY and CDR2 is SYGVKD in the germline V gene. CDR3 length equals 15 residues. With V trimmed by 4 bases and J by 6 bases, 12 bases remained unmatched. CDR3 DNA: TGTGCCATCAGTGGGGGTGTACGAGGGGGCCTCGAGCAGTACTTC. This gives the protein CAISGGVRGGLEQYF.

The V gene is TRBV29-1, the J gene TRBJ2-7, with TRBD2 matching over 7 bases. Germline V gene data show CDR1 as SQVTM and CDR2 as ANQGSEA. J lost 3 bases, V lost 7 bases, and 3 bases had no gene match. The CDR3 runs to 11 residues. CDR3 in DNA: TGCAGCGGGGGAGGGAGCTACGAGCAGTACTTC. It codes for CSGGGSYEQYF.

CDR3 in amino acids: CASSFGGGREQYF. The CDR3 DNA is TGTGCCAGCAGCTTCGGCGGGGGGCGGGAGCAGTACTTC. The chain links TRBV5-4 to TRBJ2-7; TRBD2 matches at 8 bases. CDR3 length: 13 residues. J gave up 7 bases and V 2 bases, and 5 bases lay outside the gene matches. The germline V gene has CDR1 SGHNT and CDR2 YYREEE (reference sequence).

The chain uses TRBV5-8 and TRBJ1-2; 7 nucleotides agree with TRBD1. The germline CDR1 and CDR2 sequences are SGHTS and YDEGEE. The junction had 8 bases not matched to a gene; V was cut back by 5 bases and J by 4 bases. The CDR3 has 14 residues. CDR3 protein: CASSYGTATYGYTF. Here the CDR3 DNA reads TGTGCCAGCAGTTACGGGACAGCGACCTATGGCTACACCTTC.

The rearrangement joins TRBV19 to TRBJ2-1, with 9 bases fitting TRBD2. This CDR3 contains 15 residues. Trimming at V came to 4 bases and at J to 3 bases, leaving 4 bases not matched to a gene. The germline V gene encodes CDR1 LNHDA and CDR2 SQIVND (reference sequence). Here the CDR3 reads CASSTTAGGYNEQFF. The CDR3 coding sequence is TGTGCCAGTAGTACGACAGCGGGGGGCTACAATGAGCAGTTCTTC.

The chain combines TRBV24-1 with TRBJ2-6; 7 bases fit TRBD1. This CDR3 is built from 18 residues. Unmatched junction bases numbered 8, after V lost 4 bases and J lost 0 bases. Looked up from germline, CDR1 is KGHDR and CDR2 is SFDVKD. The CDR3 sequence is CATSDSDRIDSGANVLTF. The CDR3 DNA is TGTGCCACCAGTGACTCGGACAGGATAGACTCTGGGGCCAACGTCCTGACTTTC.

The V gene is TRBV11-2, the J gene TRBJ1-5; a possible D gene is TRBD1 (5 bases). Trimming removed 5 bases from V and 5 bases from J, with 16 bases in between. Looked up from germline, CDR1 is SGHAT and CDR2 is FQNNGV. There are 15 residues in the CDR3. DNA for the CDR3: TGTGCCAGCAGCCCCCACCGGGGGGGGTATCAGCCCCAGCATTTT. It specifies CASSPHRGGYQPQHF.

The V call is TRBV5-4, the J call TRBJ2-2; 9 bases map to TRBD2. Germline-derived CDR1 and CDR2 are SGHNT and YYREEE (reference sequence). The junction had 10 bases not matched to a gene; V was cut back by 4 bases and J by 6 bases. This CDR3 comprises 16 residues. The CDR3 here is CASSPGGGGAAGELFF. The DNA of the CDR3 is TGTGCCAGCAGCCCCGGGGGCGGGGGGGCGGCCGGGGAGCTGTTTTTT.

As to this clone: Other DNA variants within this sample encode the same CDR3. J is TRBJ2-7 and V is TRBV28, with 11 bases lining up with TRBD2. This CDR3 is built from 21 residues. Germline lookup yields CDR1 MDHEN and CDR2 SYDVKM. The V segment lost 6 bases and the J segment 0 bases; nucleotides outside the gene matches: 22. This CDR3 reads CASSFDLEGSGLAASSYEQYF. The CDR3 bases are TGTGCCAGCAGCTTCGACCTTGAGGGATCGGGACTAGCGGCCAGCTCCTACGAGCAGTACTTC. The whole variable domain, remainder taken from reference TRBV28 and TRBJ2-7, is DVKVTQSSRYLVKRTGEKVFLECVQDMDHENMFWYRQDPGLGLRLIYFSYDVKMKEKGDIPEGYSVSREKKERFSLILESASTNQTSMYLCASSFDLEGSGLAASSYEQYFGPGTRLTVT.

The CDR3 DNA sequence: TGTGCCGGTCGACAGGGGGTGAACACCGGGGAGCTGTTTTTT. Translating it yields CAGRQGVNTGELFF. The chain combines TRBV6-6 with TRBJ2-2, with 9 bases fitting TRBD1. Losses at the gene ends were 11 bases for V and 1 base for J; bases not matched to a gene: 5. The CDR3 length is 14 residues. The V gene's germline CDR1 is MNHNY and CDR2 SVGAGI (reference sequence).

This clone was seen once. This chain connects TRBV24-1 to TRBJ2-2, with 7 bases that match TRBD1. The V gene's germline CDR1 is KGHDR and CDR2 SFDVKD. J lost 5 bases, V lost 4 bases, and 9 bases had no gene match. This CDR3 spans 16 amino acids. The CDR3 DNA is TGTGCCACCAGTGACCATAGACAGGGTGGGACCGGGGAGCTGTTTTTT. Translating it yields CATSDHRQGGTGELFF.

The rearrangement joins TRBV7-9 to TRBJ2-2; the match to TRBD1 covers 7 bases. Germline V gene sequence: CDR1 SEHNR, CDR2 FQNEAQ (reference sequence). CDR3 length: 14 residues. J lost 6 bases, V lost 5 bases, and 6 bases had no gene match. The CDR3 region has the DNA TGTGCCAGCAGCCCGACAGGGTCGGCCGGGGAGCTGTTTTTT. Amino acids: CASSPTGSAGELFF. The full variable domain, rest sourced from reference TRBV7-9 and TRBJ2-2, is DTGVSQNPRHKITKRGQNVTFRCDPISEHNRLYWYRQTLGQGPEFLTYFQNEAQLEKSRLLSDRFSAERPKGSFSTLEIQRTEQGDSAMYLCASSPTGSAGELFFGEGSRLTVL.

Details on this clone: Other DNA sequences from this sample encode an identical CDR3 as well. The chain is built from TRBV3-1 (or the pseudogene TRBV3-2) and TRBJ2-3; the D gene is possibly TRBD2 (6 bases). CDR1 is LGHDT, CDR2 YNNKEL, per germline (reference sequence). CDR3 length equals 13 residues. The V gene lost 0 bases and the J gene lost 7 bases, with 8 bases spanning the gap. The CDR3 is CASSQDRGYTQYF. CDR3 coding DNA: TGTGCCAGCAGCCAAGATCGGGGGTATACGCAGTATTTT.

The V and J genes are TRBV5-1 and TRBJ1-1; TRBD1 matches at 7 bases. The CDR3 runs to 14 residues. The V segment lost 3 bases and the J segment 7 bases; nucleotides outside the gene matches: 9. CDR1 and CDR2 (germline): SGHRS, YFSETQ. CDR3 loop: CASSSGQVNVEAFF. The CDR3 bases are TGCGCCAGCAGCTCCGGACAGGTCAACGTTGAAGCTTTCTTT.

The chain links TRBV7-8 to TRBJ2-7; possibly TRBD2 for D (7 bases). Germline CDR1 and CDR2: SGHVS and FQNEAQ. The CDR3 runs to 16 residues. Trimming left V 1 base short and J 1 base short, with 14 bases between. This CDR3 is CASSLVGGGASYEQYF. CDR3 sequence (DNA): TGTGCCAGCAGCTTAGTAGGAGGGGGGGCTTCCTACGAGCAGTACTTC. The full variable domain, in which reference TRBV7-8 and TRBJ2-7 provide the parts outside the CDR3, is GAGVSQSPRYKVAKRGQDVALRCDPISGHVSLFWYQQALGQGPEFLTYFQNEAQLDKSGLPSDRFFAERPEGSVSTLKIQRTQQEDSAVYLCASSLVGGGASYEQYFGPGTRLTVT.

V gene TRBV19 combines with J gene TRBJ2-7; 10 bases align to TRBD2. Germline lookup yields CDR1 LNHDA and CDR2 SQIVND (reference sequence). The CDR3 has 15 amino acids. The J segment lost 2 bases and the V segment lost 3 bases, leaving 4 bases of the junction unmatched. The DNA of the CDR3 is TGTGCCAGTAGTATGGGAGCGGGAGGGGCCTACGAGCAGTACTTC. Protein sequence: CASSMGAGGAYEQYF.

The chain combines TRBV21-1 with TRBJ2-5; the table names TRBD1, a call not compared with the DNA. TRBV21-1 represents a pseudogene. The CDR3 is 18 amino acids. The CDR3 nucleotides are TGTGCCAGCAGCAAGAACCCCGCCCCCGGACAGCACCAAGAGACCCAGTACTTC. The encoded protein is CASSKNPAPGQHQETQYF.

This rearrangement joins TRBV21-1 to TRBJ1-1. TRBV21-1 is termed a pseudogene. CDR3 length equals 14 residues. The CDR3, as DNA: TGTGCCAGCAGCGCGCGTGGGAGGGTTGACGAAGCTTTCTTT. It specifies CASSARGRVDEAFF.

By share, this clone counts as medium-sized (0.01 to 0.1%). This chain uses TRBV6-4 with TRBJ2-1; 11 nucleotides agree with TRBD2. CDR1 and CDR2 (germline): MRHNA, SNTAGT. The CDR3 runs to 16 residues. V gave up 4 bases and J gave up 4 bases; unmatched junction bases: 6. The CDR3 sequence: CASSAIAGGPYNEQFF. The CDR3 region has the DNA TGTGCCAGCAGTGCGATAGCGGGAGGGCCGTACAATGAGCAGTTCTTC.

The chain recombines TRBV27 with TRBJ2-3; D remains ambiguous. Germline assignment: CDR1 MNHEY and CDR2 SMNVEV (reference sequence). V lost 5 bases and J 6 bases, leaving 21 bases between the germline ends. This CDR3 comprises 16 residues. As DNA, the CDR3 is TGTGCCAGCAGTCCCCATTTTCTCATAGACACGGATACGCAGTATTTT. It yields the protein CASSPHFLIDTDTQYF.

The chain has TRBV11-3 and TRBJ2-1; TRBD2 matches 9 bases. J gave up 4 bases and V 2 bases, and 3 bases lay outside the gene matches. The CDR3 is made up of 15 amino acids. Germline loops: CDR1 SGHNT, CDR2 YENEEA. The CDR3 DNA is TGTGCCAGCAGCTTAAGCGGGGGGCTATACAATGAGCAGTTCTTC. Protein: CASSLSGGLYNEQFF.

The rearrangement joins TRBV6-1 to TRBJ1-1; D remains ambiguous. The CDR3 contains 14 residues. Germline CDR1 and CDR2: MNHNS and SASEGT. V lost 3 bases, J lost 1 base, and 9 bases lay in between. The CDR3 region has the DNA TGTGCCAGCAGTGATGGAGGCCCGAACACTGAAGCTTTCTTT. This codes for CASSDGGPNTEAFF.